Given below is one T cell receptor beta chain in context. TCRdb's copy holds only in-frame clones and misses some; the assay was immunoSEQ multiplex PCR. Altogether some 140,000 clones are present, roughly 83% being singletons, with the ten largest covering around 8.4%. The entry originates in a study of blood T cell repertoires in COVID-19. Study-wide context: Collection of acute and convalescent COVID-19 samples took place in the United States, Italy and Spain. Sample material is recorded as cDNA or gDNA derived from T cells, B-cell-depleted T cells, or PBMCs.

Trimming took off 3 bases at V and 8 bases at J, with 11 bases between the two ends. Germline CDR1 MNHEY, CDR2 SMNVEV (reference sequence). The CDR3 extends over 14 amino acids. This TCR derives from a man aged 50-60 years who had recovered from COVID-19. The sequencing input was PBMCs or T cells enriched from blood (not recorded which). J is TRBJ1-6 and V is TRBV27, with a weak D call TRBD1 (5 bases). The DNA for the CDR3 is TGTGCCAGCAGTTTCCCAGGGACTGATTCACCCCTCCACTTT. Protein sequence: CASSFPGTDSPLHF.